One T cell receptor (beta chain) is described in this entry. Its antigen is not known. The germline V gene has CDR1 MNHEY and CDR2 SMNVEV (reference sequence). The CDR3 is 15 residues long. J was trimmed by 4 bases and V by 3 bases; bases with no gene match: 9. Unique molecular identifiers were built into the TCR beta cDNA libraries. Researchers reported 400,000 to 550,000 cDNA molecules coming from approximately 0.95 to 9.8 million T cells. TCRdb re-called the PCR reads with MiXCR, one entry per CDR3 protein. The repertoire holds around 710,000 distinct CDR3 sequences, with around 42% as singletons. This entry is derived from a study of post-analysis software for immune sequencing data. Study overall: Progressive-relapsing, secondary progressive and relapsing-remitting multiple sclerosis were among the disease courses included.

General study results and limits: When patients were compared with controls, about five TRBV segments were more frequent, TRBV5-6, TRBV5-1 and TRBV20-1 among them. F-measure co-clustering was strong for batch-matched samples.

This TCR came from a girl between 10 and 17 years old with multiple sclerosis. This chain connects TRBV27 to TRBJ2-7; TRBD2 agrees at 7 bases. The material sequenced was blood. The CDR3 region is CASSLRQGGWYEQYF. The CDR3 coding sequence is TGTGCCAGCAGTTTGAGGCAGGGAGGGTGGTACGAGCAGTACTTC.